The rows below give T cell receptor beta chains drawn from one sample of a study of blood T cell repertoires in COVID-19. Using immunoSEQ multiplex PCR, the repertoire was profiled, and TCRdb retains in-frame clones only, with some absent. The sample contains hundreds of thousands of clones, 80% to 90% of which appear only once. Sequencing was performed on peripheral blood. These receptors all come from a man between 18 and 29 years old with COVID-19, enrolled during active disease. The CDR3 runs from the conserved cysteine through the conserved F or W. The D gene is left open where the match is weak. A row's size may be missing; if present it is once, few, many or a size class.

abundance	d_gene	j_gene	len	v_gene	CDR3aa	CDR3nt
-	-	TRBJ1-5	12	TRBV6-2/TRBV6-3	CASSQGYQPQHF	TGTGCCAGCAGTCAGGGATATCAGCCCCAGCATTTT
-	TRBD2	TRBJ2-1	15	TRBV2	CAREKREGLYNEQFF	TGTGCCAGAGAAAAGCGGGAGGGCCTTTACAATGAGCAGTTCTTC
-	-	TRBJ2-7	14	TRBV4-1	CASSFDRSSYEQYF	TGCGCCAGCAGCTTCGACAGGAGCTCCTACGAGCAGTACTTC
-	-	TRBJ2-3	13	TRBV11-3	CASSSRRSDTQYF	TGTGCCAGCAGCTCCCGCCGGTCGGATACGCAGTATTTT
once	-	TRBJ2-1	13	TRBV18	CASSQQAYNEQFF	TGTGCCAGCTCACAACAGGCCTACAATGAGCAGTTCTTC
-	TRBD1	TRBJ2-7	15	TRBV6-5	CAGSGDRATSYEQYF	TGTGCCGGTTCCGGGGACAGGGCTACATCCTACGAGCAGTACTTC
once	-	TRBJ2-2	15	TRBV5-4	CASSLKFDGAGELFF	TGTGCCAGCAGCTTGAAGTTCGACGGGGCCGGGGAGCTGTTTTTT
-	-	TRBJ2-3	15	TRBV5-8	CASSLQGRSTDTQYF	TGTGCCAGCAGCTTGCAGGGAAGGAGCACAGATACGCAGTATTTT
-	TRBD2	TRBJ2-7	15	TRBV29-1	CSVVAPGLAAYEQYF	TGCAGCGTTGTTGCACCGGGACTAGCTGCCTACGAGCAGTACTTC
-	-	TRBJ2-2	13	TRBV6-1	CASSEDETGELFF	TGTGCCAGCAGTGAAGACGAGACCGGGGAGCTGTTTTTT
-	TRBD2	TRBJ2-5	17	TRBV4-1	CASSQVSRLAGDETQYF	TGCGCCAGCAGCCAAGTCAGTAGACTAGCGGGGGATGAGACCCAGTACTTC
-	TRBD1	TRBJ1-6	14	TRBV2	CASSAGQGNSPLHF	TGTGCCAGCAGTGCGGGACAGGGGAATTCACCCCTCCACTTT
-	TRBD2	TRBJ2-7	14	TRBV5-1	CASSLGLAEYEQYF	TGCGCCAGCAGCTTGGGACTAGCGGAGTACGAGCAGTACTTC
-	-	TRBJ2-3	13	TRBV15	CATSRDGADTQYF	TGTGCCACCAGCAGAGATGGAGCCGATACGCAGTATTTT
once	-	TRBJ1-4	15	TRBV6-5	CASSYSGQSNEKLFF	TGTGCCAGCAGTTACTCGGGGCAGAGTAATGAAAAACTGTTTTTT
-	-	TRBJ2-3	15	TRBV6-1	CASSETTGRTDTQYF	TGTGCCAGCAGTGAAACGACAGGTCGCACAGATACGCAGTATTTT
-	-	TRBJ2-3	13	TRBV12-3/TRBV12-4	CASVGGGTDTQYF	TGTGCCAGCGTGGGGGGTGGCACAGATACGCAGTATTTT
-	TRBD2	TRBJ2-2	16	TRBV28	CASSLAGEHNTGELFF	TGTGCCAGCAGTTTAGCGGGGGAGCATAACACCGGGGAGCTGTTTTTT
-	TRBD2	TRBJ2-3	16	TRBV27	CASSLWTSGDTDTQYF	TGTGCCAGCAGTTTATGGACTAGCGGAGACACAGATACGCAGTATTTT
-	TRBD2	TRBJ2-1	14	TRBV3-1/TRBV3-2	CASSLRGGRGEQFF	TGTGCCAGCAGCCTTCGAGGAGGGAGGGGTGAGCAGTTCTTC
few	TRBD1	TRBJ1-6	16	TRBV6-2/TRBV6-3	CASSFPRDRGGSPLHF	TGTGCCAGCAGTTTCCCTCGGGACAGGGGAGGTTCACCCCTCCACTTT
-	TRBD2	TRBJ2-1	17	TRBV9	CASSVVSSGSSYNEQFF	TGTGCCAGCAGCGTAGTGTCTAGCGGGAGTAGCTACAATGAGCAGTTCTTC
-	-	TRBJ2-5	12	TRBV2	CASSYGGETQYF	TGTGCCAGCAGTTACGGAGGAGAGACCCAGTACTTC
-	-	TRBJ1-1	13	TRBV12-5	CASAAGKGWAAFF	TGTGCTAGTGCCGCAGGGAAGGGGTGGGCAGCTTTCTTT
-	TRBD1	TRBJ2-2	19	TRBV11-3	CASSLSFNRGLINTGELFF	TGTGCCAGCAGCTTATCGTTTAACAGGGGGCTGATTAACACCGGGGAGCTGTTTTTT
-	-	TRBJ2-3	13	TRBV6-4	CASSGQAGDTQYF	TGTGCCAGCAGTGGTCAAGCTGGAGATACGCAGTATTTT
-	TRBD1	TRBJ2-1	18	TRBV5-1	CASSLYSGTGTAYNEQFF	TGCGCCAGCAGCTTGTACTCGGGGACAGGGACGGCCTACAATGAGCAGTTCTTC
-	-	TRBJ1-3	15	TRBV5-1	CASSPDRNGGNTIYF	TGCGCCAGCAGCCCCGACAGGAACGGGGGAAACACCATATATTTT
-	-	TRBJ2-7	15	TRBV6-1	CASSEVDREGYEQYF	TGTGCCAGCAGTGAAGTGGACAGGGAGGGATACGAGCAGTACTTC
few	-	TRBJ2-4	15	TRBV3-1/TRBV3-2	CASSQDLPLRGIQYF	TGTGCCAGCAGCCAAGATCTGCCCCTCCGCGGCATTCAGTACTTC
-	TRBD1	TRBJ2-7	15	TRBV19	CASSITGQAPYEQYF	TGTGCCAGTAGTATAACGGGACAGGCCCCCTACGAGCAGTACTTC
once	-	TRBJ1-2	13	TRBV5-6	CASSFPQGGGYTF	TGTGCCAGCAGCTTCCCACAGGGAGGGGGCTACACCTTC
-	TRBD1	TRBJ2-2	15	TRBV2	CASSAGTGVPGELFF	TGTGCCAGCAGTGCCGGGACAGGGGTGCCCGGGGAGCTGTTTTTT
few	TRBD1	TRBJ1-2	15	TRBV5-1	CASSLTSGGNYGYTF	TGCGCCAGCAGCTTGACCTCAGGGGGAAACTATGGCTACACCTTC
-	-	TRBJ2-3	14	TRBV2	CASILVSPADTQYF	TGTGCCAGCATCTTGGTCAGTCCTGCAGATACGCAGTATTTT
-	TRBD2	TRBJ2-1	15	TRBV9	CASSVASGRRTEQFF	TGTGCCAGCAGCGTAGCTAGCGGGAGGCGTACTGAGCAGTTCTTC
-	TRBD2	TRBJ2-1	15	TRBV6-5	CASSILAGGIGEQFF	TGTGCCAGCAGCATACTAGCGGGAGGGATCGGTGAGCAGTTCTTC
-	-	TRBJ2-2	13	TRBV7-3	CASSLDLTGELFF	TGTGCCAGCAGCTTAGACTTGACCGGGGAGCTGTTTTTT
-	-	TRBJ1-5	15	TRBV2	CASRTGQLSNQPQHF	TGTGCCAGCAGGACGGGACAACTTAGCAATCAGCCCCAGCATTTT
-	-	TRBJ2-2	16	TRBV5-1	CASSLVVSDAGGELFF	TGCGCCAGCAGCTTGGTTGTTTCGGATGCGGGCGGGGAGCTGTTTTTT
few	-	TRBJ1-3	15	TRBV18	CASSPPLSAQNTIYF	TGTGCCAGCTCACCACCCTTGTCTGCCCAGAACACCATATATTTT